This T cell receptor beta chain was sequenced for a study of blood T cell repertoires in COVID-19. On the study more broadly: Italy, Spain and the United States were the sources of the convalescent and acute COVID-19 samples. Sources were T cells, B-cell-depleted T cells, or PBMCs; the material itself was cDNA or gDNA.

Germline-derived CDR1 and CDR2 are SGDLS and YYNGEE. V dropped 4 bases and J dropped 3; count of bases not matched to a gene: 7. The CDR3 extends over 15 amino acids. Methods used by the authors: Nucleated cell number was recorded as an estimate derived from reference gene primer amplification. TCRdb's copy holds only in-frame clones and misses some; the assay was immunoSEQ multiplex PCR. Clonal size and the V and J genes are those of that table, whereas D and trimming came from the DNA. The table shows approximately 300,000 clones, with nearly 90% occurring only once. Followed over time, Seattle patients had been enrolled while infection was active.

The sequenced sample consisted of peripheral blood. The receptor's source is a middle-aged woman with COVID-19, enrolled during active disease. V usage is TRBV9 and J usage is TRBJ2-3, with TRBD1 identical over 8 bases. The CDR3 protein is CASSPYRGKTDTQYF. CDR3 bases: TGTGCCAGCAGCCCGTACAGGGGGAAAACAGATACGCAGTATTTT.